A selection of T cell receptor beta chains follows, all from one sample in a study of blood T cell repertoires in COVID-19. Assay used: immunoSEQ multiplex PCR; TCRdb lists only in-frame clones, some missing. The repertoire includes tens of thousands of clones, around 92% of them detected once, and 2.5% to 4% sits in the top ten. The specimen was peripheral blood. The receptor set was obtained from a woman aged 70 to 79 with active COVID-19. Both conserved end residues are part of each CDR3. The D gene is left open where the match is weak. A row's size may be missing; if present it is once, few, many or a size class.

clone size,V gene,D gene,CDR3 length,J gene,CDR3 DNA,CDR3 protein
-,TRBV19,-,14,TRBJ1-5,TGTGTCCCCATTAAACAGACTAGCAATCAGCCCCAGCATTTT,CVPIKQTSNQPQHF
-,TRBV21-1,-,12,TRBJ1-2,TGTGCCAGCAGCAAAGACCCGGGGGGCTACACCTTC,CASSKDPGGYTF
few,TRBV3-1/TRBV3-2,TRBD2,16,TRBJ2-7,TGTGCCAGCAGCGGTCAACGTACTAGCGGAAGCTACGAGCAGTACTTC,CASSGQRTSGSYEQYF
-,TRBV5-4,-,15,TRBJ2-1,TGTGCCAGCAGCCCTCCGGGTCCGGGGATGAATGAGCAGTTCTTC,CASSPPGPGMNEQFF
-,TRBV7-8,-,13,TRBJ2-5,TGTGCCAGCGGTTGGGCCGTTCAAGAGACCCAGTACTTC,CASGWAVQETQYF
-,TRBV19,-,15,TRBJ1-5,TGTGCCAGTAGTATAGTATCAGGGTCAGGGCAGCCCCAGCATTTT,CASSIVSGSGQPQHF
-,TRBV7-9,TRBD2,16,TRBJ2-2,TGTGCCAGCAGGGGGGGACTAGCGGAGAACACCGGGGAGCTGTTTTTT,CASRGGLAENTGELFF
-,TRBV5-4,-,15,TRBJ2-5,TGTGCCAGCAGCCGACAAGGATCCCGGAAAGAGACCCAGTACTTC,CASSRQGSRKETQYF
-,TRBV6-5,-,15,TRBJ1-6,TGTGCCAGCAGTCGACAACAATTTTATAATTCACCCCTCCACTTT,CASSRQQFYNSPLHF
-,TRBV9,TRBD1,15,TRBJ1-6,TGTGCCAGCAGCGGTTCGGGACAGGGGAATTCACCCCTCCACTTT,CASSGSGQGNSPLHF
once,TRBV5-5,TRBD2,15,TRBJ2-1,TGTGCCAGCAGTTTAGCGGGGGAAGAATTCAATGAGCAGTTCTTC,CASSLAGEEFNEQFF
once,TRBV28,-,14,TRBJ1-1,TGTGCCAGCACCGTTCAGGGCCTGGGGACTGAAGCTTTCTTT,CASTVQGLGTEAFF
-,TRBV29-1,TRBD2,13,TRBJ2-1,TGCAGCGCCTGGACTAGCGGGAGGAATGAGCAGTTCTTC,CSAWTSGRNEQFF
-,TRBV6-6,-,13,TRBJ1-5,TGTGCCAGCAGTTTCCAGGGAAGCCAGCCCCAGCATTTT,CASSFQGSQPQHF
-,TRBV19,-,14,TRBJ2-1,TGTGCCAGTAGTATAGACTATTCCCACAATGAGCAGTTCTTC,CASSIDYSHNEQFF
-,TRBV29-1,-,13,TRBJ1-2,TGCAGCGTTGCGGCAGGGTCTTTTACTGGCTACACCTTC,CSVAAGSFTGYTF
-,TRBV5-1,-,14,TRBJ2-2,TGCGCCAGCGGCCCAGATAGCGGCACCGGGGAGCTGTTTTTT,CASGPDSGTGELFF
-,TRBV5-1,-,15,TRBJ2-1,TGCGCCAGCAGCTTGGCATCTTCAGTTTACAATGAGCAGTTCTTC,CASSLASSVYNEQFF
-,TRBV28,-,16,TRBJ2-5,TGTGCCAGCAGTTTTCTGGGAGTCGGGTCACCGGAGACCCAGTACTTC,CASSFLGVGSPETQYF
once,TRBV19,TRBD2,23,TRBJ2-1,TGTGCCAGTAGTCGGGGGGGGGCACCCTCGGCGGGACTAGCGGGAGGGCTACACAATGAGCAGTTCTTC,CASSRGGAPSAGLAGGLHNEQFF
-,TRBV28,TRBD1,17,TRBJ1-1,TGTGCCAGCAGCACTCTGGGGACAGAGAACAGAAAAACTGAAGCTTTCTTT,CASSTLGTENRKTEAFF
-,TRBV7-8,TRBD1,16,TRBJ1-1,TGTGCCAGCAGCTTCGGGGCAGGGGGACTGAACACTGAAGCTTTCTTT,CASSFGAGGLNTEAFF
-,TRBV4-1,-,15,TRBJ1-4,TGCGCCAGCAGCCGAGACCCTGCAACTAATGAAAAACTGTTTTTT,CASSRDPATNEKLFF
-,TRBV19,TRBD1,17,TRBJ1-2,TGTGCCAGTAGTTCCGGACAGGGGGCGCGGACTTCCTATGGCTACACCTTC,CASSSGQGARTSYGYTF
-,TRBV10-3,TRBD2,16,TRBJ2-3,TGTGCCATCAGTGATGGCGTTAGCGGGAGTGCAGATACGCAGTATTTT,CAISDGVSGSADTQYF
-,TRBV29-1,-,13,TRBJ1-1,TGCGCCTCAACTCGGGGTAGGAACACTGAAGCTTTCTTT,CASTRGRNTEAFF
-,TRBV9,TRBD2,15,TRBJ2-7,TGTGCCAGCAGCGTAGGGACTAGCGGGAGCTACGAGCAGTACTTC,CASSVGTSGSYEQYF
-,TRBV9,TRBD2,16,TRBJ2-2,TGTGCCAGCAGCGTAGTAGCGGGACTGAACACCGGGGAGCTGTTTTTT,CASSVVAGLNTGELFF
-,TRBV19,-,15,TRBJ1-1,TGTGCCAGTAGCGAAGGGACAAAAGGATACACTGAAGCTTTCTTT,CASSEGTKGYTEAFF
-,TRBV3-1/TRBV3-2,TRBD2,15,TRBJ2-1,TGTGCCAGCACCACGGGACTAGCGGGAGCTAATGAGCAGTTCTTC,CASTTGLAGANEQFF
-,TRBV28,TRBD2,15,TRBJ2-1,TGTGCCAGCAGCACCGGGACTACCTCTTACAATGAGCAGTTCTTC,CASSTGTTSYNEQFF
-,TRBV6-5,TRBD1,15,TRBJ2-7,TGTGCCAGCAGCCCCGACAGGGTAGTGCTCTACGAGCAGTACTTC,CASSPDRVVLYEQYF
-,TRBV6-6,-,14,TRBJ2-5,TGTGCCAGCAGTTACGTTGCAGGGAAGGAGACCCAGTACTTC,CASSYVAGKETQYF
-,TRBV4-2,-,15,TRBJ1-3,TGTGCCAGCAGCCAAGGGGTACAGGTTGAGAACACCATATATTTT,CASSQGVQVENTIYF
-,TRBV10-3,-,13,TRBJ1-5,TGTGCCATCAGTAGTTTGGAGGATCAGCCCCAGCATTTT,CAISSLEDQPQHF
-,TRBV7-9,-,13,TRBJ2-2,TGTGCCAGCAGCTTAGACCCAGGCGGGGAGCTGTTTTTT,CASSLDPGGELFF
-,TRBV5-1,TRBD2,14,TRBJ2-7,TGCGCCAGCCAACTACAGCGGGGGACCTACGAGCAGTACTTC,CASQLQRGTYEQYF
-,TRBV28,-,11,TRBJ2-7,TGTGCCAGCAGTTTACGCTACGAGCAGTACTTC,CASSLRYEQYF
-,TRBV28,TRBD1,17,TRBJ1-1,TGTGCCAGCAGTTTATCGGCTTACAGGGGAAAGAACACTGAAGCTTTCTTT,CASSLSAYRGKNTEAFF
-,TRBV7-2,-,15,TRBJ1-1,TGTGCCAGCAGCTTCGACAGTACTCCGCACACTGAAGCTTTCTTT,CASSFDSTPHTEAFF
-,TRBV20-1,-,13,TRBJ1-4,TGCAGTGCTAGTTCGCTCGGTAATGAAAAACTGTTTTTT,CSASSLGNEKLFF
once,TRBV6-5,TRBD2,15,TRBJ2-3,TGTGCCAGCAGCACTAGCGGACTTTTCCCGGATACGCAGTATTTT,CASSTSGLFPDTQYF
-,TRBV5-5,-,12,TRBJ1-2,TGTGCCAGCAGCTTGGGAGCAGGTGGCTACACCTTC,CASSLGAGGYTF
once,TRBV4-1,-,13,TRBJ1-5,TGCGCCAGCAGCCCCTGGGCCAATCAGCCCCAGCATTTT,CASSPWANQPQHF
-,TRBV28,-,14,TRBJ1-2,TGTGCCAGCAGGGGGGGACGGGGGTTTTATGGCTACACCTTC,CASRGGRGFYGYTF
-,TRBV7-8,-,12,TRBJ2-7,TGTGCCAGCAGCCACGGGGAGCACGAGCAGTACTTC,CASSHGEHEQYF
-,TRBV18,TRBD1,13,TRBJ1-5,TGTGCCAGCTCAGCGGACAGGGTTCAGCCCCAGCATTTT,CASSADRVQPQHF
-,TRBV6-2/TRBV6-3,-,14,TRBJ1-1,TGTGCCAGCAGTCTACAGGATTCTGGGGCTGAAGCTTTCTTT,CASSLQDSGAEAFF
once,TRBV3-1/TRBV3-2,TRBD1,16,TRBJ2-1,TGTGCCAGCAGCCAAGAAAATGGACAGGGTCTGAATGAGCAGTTCTTC,CASSQENGQGLNEQFF
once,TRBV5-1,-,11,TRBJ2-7,TGCGCCAGCAGCTTTTCAAACGAGCAGTACTTC,CASSFSNEQYF
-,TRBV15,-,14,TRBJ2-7,TGTGCCACCAGCAGAGGAGGACAGAACTACGAGCAGTACTTC,CATSRGGQNYEQYF
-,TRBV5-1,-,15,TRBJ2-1,TGCGCCAGCAGCTTGACGCAGGGAACCGTCAATGAGCAGTTCTTC,CASSLTQGTVNEQFF
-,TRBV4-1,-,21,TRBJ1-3,TGCGCCAGCAGCCGGGGTAGGGAGGGCAGCCGGTACTATTCCTCTGGAAACACCATATATTTT,CASSRGREGSRYYSSGNTIYF
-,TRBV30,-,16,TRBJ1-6,TGTGCCTGGAGAATGACAGGACGCTCCTATAATTCACCCCTCCACTTT,CAWRMTGRSYNSPLHF